Listed below are T cell receptor beta chains from one sample, sequenced in a study of cytomegalovirus exposure and HLA in healthy donors. Clones were sequenced by immunoSEQ multiplex PCR, and TCRdb holds only the in-frame ones, with some missing. This sample yields around 63,000 clones, of which roughly 90% are seen a single time; 1.2% belongs to the top ten. Sequenced: PBMCs. These receptors were obtained from a woman aged 18-29 years in good health and CMV-seronegative. Both conserved end residues are part of each CDR3. Each record gives: D gene, J gene, clone size, V gene, CDR3 protein, CDR3 DNA. A D gene is named only where the DNA matches it firmly. Only some rows state a clone size, as once, few, many or a class for expanded clones.

D: -; J: TRBJ2-7; size: -; V: TRBV7-8; CDR3: CASSLIFGESSYEQYF; DNA: TGTGCCAGCAGCTTAATCTTCGGAGAAAGCTCCTACGAGCAGTACTTC
D: -; J: TRBJ2-1; size: -; V: TRBV6-1; CDR3: CASSGEGGGEQFF; DNA: TGTGCCAGCAGTGGGGAGGGGGGGGGTGAGCAGTTCTTC
D: TRBD1; J: TRBJ2-7; size: -; V: TRBV27; CDR3: CASVDRGQGAEEQYF; DNA: TGTGCCAGCGTCGACCGGGGACAGGGGGCCGAAGAGCAGTACTTC
D: -; J: TRBJ1-1; size: -; V: TRBV6-6; CDR3: CASSFGEGTEAFF; DNA: TGTGCCAGCAGTTTTGGGGAGGGCACTGAAGCTTTCTTT
D: TRBD1; J: TRBJ2-2; size: -; V: TRBV11-2; CDR3: CASRQDPDRANTGELFF; DNA: TGTGCCAGCAGACAAGATCCGGACAGGGCGAACACCGGGGAGCTGTTTTTT
D: TRBD2; J: TRBJ2-7; size: -; V: TRBV5-1; CDR3: CASSPTILAGGAYEQYF; DNA: TGCGCCAGCAGCCCCACCATCCTAGCGGGGGGCGCCTACGAGCAGTACTTC
D: -; J: TRBJ1-3; size: -; V: TRBV19; CDR3: CASRRQILGSGNTIYF; DNA: TGTGCCAGTAGGAGACAGATCTTGGGCTCTGGAAACACCATATATTTT
D: TRBD1; J: TRBJ2-7; size: -; V: TRBV6-5; CDR3: CASSWTGGYEQYF; DNA: TGTGCCAGCAGTTGGACAGGGGGCTACGAGCAGTACTTC
D: TRBD1; J: TRBJ2-3; size: -; V: TRBV27; CDR3: CASSLGQGDLDTQYF; DNA: TGTGCCAGCAGTTTGGGACAGGGGGATTTAGATACGCAGTATTTT
D: -; J: TRBJ2-7; size: -; V: TRBV15; CDR3: CATSRDRGYEQYF; DNA: TGTGCCACCAGCAGAGACAGGGGCTACGAGCAGTACTTC
D: -; J: TRBJ1-6; size: -; V: TRBV9; CDR3: CASSVGGWREKTPLHF; DNA: TGTGCCAGCAGCGTAGGGGGGTGGAGGGAAAAGACACCCCTCCACTTT
D: -; J: TRBJ1-5; size: -; V: TRBV28; CDR3: CASSFTGPTQPQHF; DNA: TGTGCCAGCAGTTTTACAGGGCCCACTCAGCCCCAGCATTTT
D: TRBD1; J: TRBJ2-1; size: -; V: TRBV10-1; CDR3: CASSESVRDSEQFF; DNA: TGCGCCAGCAGTGAGTCCGTAAGGGACAGTGAGCAGTTCTTC
D: TRBD1; J: TRBJ2-1; size: -; V: TRBV13; CDR3: CASSLGTGGYNEQFF; DNA: TGTGCCAGCAGCCTAGGGACAGGGGGTTACAATGAGCAGTTCTTC
D: TRBD2; J: TRBJ2-2; size: -; V: TRBV4-2; CDR3: CASSPLTSGGAHTGELFF; DNA: TGTGCCAGCAGCCCTCTGACTAGCGGGGGGGCCCATACCGGGGAGCTGTTTTTT
D: -; J: TRBJ2-1; size: -; V: TRBV4-1; CDR3: CASRQALAAYNEQFF; DNA: TGCGCCAGCAGACAAGCATTAGCTGCCTACAATGAGCAGTTCTTC
D: -; J: TRBJ2-3; size: once; V: TRBV4-1; CDR3: CASSHPARQETSTDTQYF; DNA: TGCGCCAGCAGCCATCCCGCCAGACAGGAGACTAGCACAGATACGCAGTATTTT
D: -; J: TRBJ2-2; size: -; V: TRBV1; CDR3: CTSSQDLGPREVTGELFF; DNA: TGCACCAGCAGCCAAGATCTCGGTCCCAGGGAAGTGACCGGGGAGCTGTTTTTT
D: -; J: TRBJ1-1; size: -; V: TRBV2; CDR3: CASSARILNTEAFF; DNA: TGTGCCAGCAGTGCGCGCATATTGAACACTGAAGCTTTCTTT
D: -; J: TRBJ1-1; size: -; V: TRBV2; CDR3: CASPQVGRMNTEAFF; DNA: TGTGCCAGCCCACAAGTCGGCAGGATGAACACTGAAGCTTTCTTT
D: TRBD1; J: TRBJ1-2; size: -; V: TRBV5-1; CDR3: CASSLGGTVPGDYTF; DNA: TGCGCCAGCAGCTTGGGAGGGACAGTGCCTGGGGACTACACCTTC